The 9 T cell receptor beta chains below come from one sample, sequenced in a study of CD8 T cells in ankylosing spondylitis. Study-level findings and limits: Eight highly homologous variants formed a TCR beta motif that appeared characteristic of ankylosing spondylitis blood.

These receptors are not linked to any known antigen. TCRdb re-derived calls from the 5' RACE reads in MiXCR, one entry per CDR3 protein. The table records 750,000 to 850,000 distinct CDR3 sequences, 12% of them present only once. The sequenced sample was blood, either unsorted or a sorted T cell fraction (not recorded which). Receptors originate from a male donor with ankylosing spondylitis.

The chain employs TRBV20-1 and TRBJ2-7, with TRBD1 identical over 9 bases. This CDR3 spans 14 amino acids. Trimming cost V 0 bases and J 3 bases; bases outside gene matches: 3. CDR1 DFQATT and CDR2 SNEGSKA come from the germline V gene (reference sequence). CDR3 in DNA: TGCAGTGCTAGAGACGGACAGGGGATCTACGAGCAGTACTTC. Translated: CSARDGQGIYEQYF.

The V gene is TRBV24-1, the J gene TRBJ2-1, with unresolved D. The CDR3 totals 17 residues. V was shortened by 3 bases and J by 7 bases, with 21 bases between the two germline ends. From germline, CDR1 is KGHDR and CDR2 SFDVKD. Here the CDR3 DNA reads TGTGCCACCAGTGATCGTAACGAACAAGTGCGTGGAAATGAGCAGTTCTTC. Translated, it gives CATSDRNEQVRGNEQFF.

The gene calls are TRBV7-2 and TRBJ2-5; 15 bases map to TRBD2. The CDR3 loop spans 17 amino acids. Germline trimming cut 4 bases from V and 7 bases from J; bases unmatched to any gene: 10. The germline CDR1 and CDR2 sequences are SGHTA and FQGNSA. CDR3 loop: CASSSQRTSGGAATQYF. The CDR3 DNA reads TGTGCCAGCAGCTCCCAAAGGACTAGCGGGGGGGCGGCGACCCAGTACTTC.

This clonotype was counted only a few times. CDR3: CSVEGNSDIPYNEQFF. In DNA form, the CDR3 reads TGCAGCGTTGAAGGGAACAGCGACATCCCATACAATGAGCAGTTCTTC. The rearrangement joins TRBV29-1 to TRBJ2-1; no reliable D call. Trimming pared 1 base from V and 4 bases from J, leaving 17 bases between. The germline CDR1 and CDR2 sequences are SQVTM and ANQGSEA. The CDR3 runs 16 residues.

This chain links TRBV12-3 or TRBV12-4 with TRBJ2-7; D gene unclear. The V gene lost 4 bases and the J gene lost 6 bases, with 13 bases spanning the gap. This CDR3 comprises 13 residues. CDR3 region: CASSWAMSSEQYF. The CDR3, as DNA: TGTGCCAGCAGTTGGGCCATGAGCAGCGAGCAGTACTTC.

There are a few counts of this clonotype. CDR3 protein: CSALGEDQPQHF. The CDR3 DNA reads as TGCAGTGCTTTAGGGGAGGATCAGCCCCAGCATTTT. The V gene is TRBV20-1, the J gene TRBJ1-5, with D possibly TRBD1 on 5 matching bases. The CDR3 is 12 residues long. Germline CDR1 and CDR2: DFQATT and SNEGSKA (reference sequence). V was trimmed by 5 bases and J by 5 bases, leaving 10 bases between them.

This clonotype turned up a few times. V usage is TRBV12-3 or TRBV12-4 and J usage is TRBJ2-1; TRBD1 matches at 8 bases. The J segment lost 8 bases and the V segment lost 6 bases, leaving 12 bases of the junction unmatched. The CDR3 is made up of 15 amino acids. In nucleotides, the CDR3 is TGTGCCAGCAGCACCGACAGGGGTCTACATTATGAGCAGTTCTTC. This translates into CASSTDRGLHYEQFF.

This clonotype was seen a few times. The V call is TRBV27, the J call TRBJ1-1, with 8 bases fitting TRBD1. V shed 1 base and J 0 bases; nucleotides not matched to a gene: 10. The CDR3 loop spans 18 amino acids. Germline CDR1 MNHEY, CDR2 SMNVEV (reference sequence). CDR3 sequence reads: CASSLWGLRTGLNTEAFF. In DNA form, the CDR3 reads TGTGCCAGCAGTTTATGGGGACTTAGGACAGGGCTGAACACTGAAGCTTTCTTT.

The table lists this clonotype with a few counts. The chain combines TRBV20-1 with TRBJ1-5, with D maybe TRBD1 (5 bases). Germline CDR1 is DFQATT and CDR2 is SNEGSKA (reference sequence). V lost 3 bases, J lost 6 bases, and 12 bases lay in between. This CDR3 contains 13 residues. The CDR3 nucleotides are TGCAGTGCTAGCCCAGGGTTAAGTCAGCCCCAGCATTTT. This codes for CSASPGLSQPQHF.